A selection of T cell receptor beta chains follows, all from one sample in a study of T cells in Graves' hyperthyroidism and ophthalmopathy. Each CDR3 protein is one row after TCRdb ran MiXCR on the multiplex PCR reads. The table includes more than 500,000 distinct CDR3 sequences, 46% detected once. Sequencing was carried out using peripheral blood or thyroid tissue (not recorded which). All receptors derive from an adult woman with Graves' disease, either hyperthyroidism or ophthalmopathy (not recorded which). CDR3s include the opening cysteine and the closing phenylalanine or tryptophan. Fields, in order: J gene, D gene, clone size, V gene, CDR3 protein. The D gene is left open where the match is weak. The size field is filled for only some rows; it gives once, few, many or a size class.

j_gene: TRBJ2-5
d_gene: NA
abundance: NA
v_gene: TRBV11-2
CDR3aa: CASSLELRGRRQETQYF

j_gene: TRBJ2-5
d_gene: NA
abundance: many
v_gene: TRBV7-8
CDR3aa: CASSLSFRGHQETQYF

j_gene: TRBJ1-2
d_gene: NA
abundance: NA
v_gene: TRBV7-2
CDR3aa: CASSWGRDYGYTF

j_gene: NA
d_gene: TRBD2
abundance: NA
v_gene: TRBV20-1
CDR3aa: CSVAGGWRADTQYF

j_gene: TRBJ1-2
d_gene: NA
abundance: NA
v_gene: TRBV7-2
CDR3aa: CASTLRTGYGYTF

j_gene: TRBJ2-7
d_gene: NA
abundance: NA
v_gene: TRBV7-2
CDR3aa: CASSLGSNEQYF

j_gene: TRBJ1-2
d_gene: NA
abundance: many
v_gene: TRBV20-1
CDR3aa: CSARGRSYGYTF

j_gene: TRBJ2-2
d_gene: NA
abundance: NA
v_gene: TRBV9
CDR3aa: CASSQATGELFF

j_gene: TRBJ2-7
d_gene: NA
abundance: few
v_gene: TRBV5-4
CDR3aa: CASPPGTYEQYF

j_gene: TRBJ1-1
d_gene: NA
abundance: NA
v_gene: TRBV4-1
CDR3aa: CASSQDMRGTEAFF

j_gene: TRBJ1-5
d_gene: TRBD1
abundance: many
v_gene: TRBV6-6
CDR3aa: CASSPLATGLSNQPQHF

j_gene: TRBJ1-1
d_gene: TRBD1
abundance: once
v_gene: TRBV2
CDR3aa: CASSPTGTGGSVVTEAFF

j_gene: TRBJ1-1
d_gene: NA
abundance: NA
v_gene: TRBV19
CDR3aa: CASTGTAGRTEAFF

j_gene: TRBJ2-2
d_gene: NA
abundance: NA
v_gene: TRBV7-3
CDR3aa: CASTSGSTGELFF

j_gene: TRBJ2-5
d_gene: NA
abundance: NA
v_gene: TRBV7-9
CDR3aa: CASSLTQGRQETQYF

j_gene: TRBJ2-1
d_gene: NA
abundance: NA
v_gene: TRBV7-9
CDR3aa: CASNFPGVNTEQFF

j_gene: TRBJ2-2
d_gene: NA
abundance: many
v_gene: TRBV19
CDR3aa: CASKGGWTVRKGTGELFF

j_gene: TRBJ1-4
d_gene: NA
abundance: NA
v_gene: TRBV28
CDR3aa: CASRGQRGDYDEKLFF

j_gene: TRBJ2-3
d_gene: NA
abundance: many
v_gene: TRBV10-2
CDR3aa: CASKDLTDTQYF

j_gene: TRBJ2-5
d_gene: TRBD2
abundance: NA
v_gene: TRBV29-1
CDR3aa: CSVEEASGSGWETQYF

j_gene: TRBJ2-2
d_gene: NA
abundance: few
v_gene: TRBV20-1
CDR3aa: CSAREEKPYWNTGELFF

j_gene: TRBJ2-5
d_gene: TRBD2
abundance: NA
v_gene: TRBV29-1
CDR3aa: CRRLGGVQETQYF

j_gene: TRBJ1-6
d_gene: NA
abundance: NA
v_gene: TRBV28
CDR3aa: CASSTPSSYNSPLHF

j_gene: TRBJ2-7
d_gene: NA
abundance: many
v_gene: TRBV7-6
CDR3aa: CASSHGQGDTYEQYF

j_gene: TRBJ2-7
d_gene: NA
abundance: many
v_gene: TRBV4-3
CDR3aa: CASSQDGSYEQYF

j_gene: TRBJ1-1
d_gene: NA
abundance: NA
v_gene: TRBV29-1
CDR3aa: CSVEGVDRGRATNTEAFF

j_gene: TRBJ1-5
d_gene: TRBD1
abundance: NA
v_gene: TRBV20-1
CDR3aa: CSAGDRADQPQHF

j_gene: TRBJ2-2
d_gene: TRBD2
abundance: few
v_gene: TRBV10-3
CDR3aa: CAIKETSGSNTGELFF

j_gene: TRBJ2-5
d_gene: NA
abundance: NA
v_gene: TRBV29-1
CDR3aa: CSVAAGKETQYF

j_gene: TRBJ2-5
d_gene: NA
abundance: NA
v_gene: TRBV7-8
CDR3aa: CASSSNGTQYF

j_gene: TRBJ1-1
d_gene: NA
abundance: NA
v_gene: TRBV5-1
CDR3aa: CASSSPNSAEAFF

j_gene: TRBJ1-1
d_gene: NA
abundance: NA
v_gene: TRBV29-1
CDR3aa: CSVGGVETEAFF

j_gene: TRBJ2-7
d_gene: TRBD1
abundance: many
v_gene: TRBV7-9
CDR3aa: CASSSGQTYEQYF

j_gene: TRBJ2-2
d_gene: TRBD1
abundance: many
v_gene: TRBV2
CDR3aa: CASRKTGGMALTGELFF

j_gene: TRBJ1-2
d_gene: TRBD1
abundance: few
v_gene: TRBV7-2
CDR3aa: CASSVADRVAGYTF

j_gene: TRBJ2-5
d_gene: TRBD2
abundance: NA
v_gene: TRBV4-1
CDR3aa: CASSQEGLGGTQYF

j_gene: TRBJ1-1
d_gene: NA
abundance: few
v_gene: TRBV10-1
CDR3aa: CASSESGTAEAFF

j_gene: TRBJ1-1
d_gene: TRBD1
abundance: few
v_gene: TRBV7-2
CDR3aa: CASSLATGEGAFF

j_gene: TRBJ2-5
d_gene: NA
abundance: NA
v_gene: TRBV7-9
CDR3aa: CASSSPMETQYF

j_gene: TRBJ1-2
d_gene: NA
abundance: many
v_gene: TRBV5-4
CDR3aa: CASSLSGQRYTF

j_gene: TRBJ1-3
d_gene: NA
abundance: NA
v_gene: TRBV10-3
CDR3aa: CASSFVGSGNTIYF

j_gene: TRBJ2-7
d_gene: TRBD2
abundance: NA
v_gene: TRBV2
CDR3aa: CASSDPQTSGGYYEQYF

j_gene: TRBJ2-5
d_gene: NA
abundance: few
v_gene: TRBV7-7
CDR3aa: CASVGGETQYF

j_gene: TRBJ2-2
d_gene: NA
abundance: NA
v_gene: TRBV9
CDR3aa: CASATGTGTGELFF

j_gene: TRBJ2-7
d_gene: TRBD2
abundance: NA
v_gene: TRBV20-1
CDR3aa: CSARSYAGGVYEQYF

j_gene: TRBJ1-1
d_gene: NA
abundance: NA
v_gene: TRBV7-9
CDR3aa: CASSLSQTTEAFF

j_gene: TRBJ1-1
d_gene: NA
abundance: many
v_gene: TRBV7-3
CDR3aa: CASSLRPAWPEVNTEAFF

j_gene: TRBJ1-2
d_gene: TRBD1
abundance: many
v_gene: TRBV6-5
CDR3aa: CASSPKVFGTEYTF

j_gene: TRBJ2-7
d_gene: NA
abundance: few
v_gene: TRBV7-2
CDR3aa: CASSLVGYYEQYF

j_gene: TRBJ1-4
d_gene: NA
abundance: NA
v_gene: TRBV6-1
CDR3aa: CASKKLGQTEKLFF

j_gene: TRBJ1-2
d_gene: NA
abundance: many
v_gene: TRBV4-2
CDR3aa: CASSPETGLGYTF

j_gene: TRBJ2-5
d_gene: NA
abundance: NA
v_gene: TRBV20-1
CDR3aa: CSEEGRAQETQYF

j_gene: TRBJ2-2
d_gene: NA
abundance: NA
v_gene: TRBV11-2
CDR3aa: CASSRPGRGAGELFF